This passage covers 5 T cell receptor beta chains from one sample sequenced in a study of blood T cells in healthy people across ages. Primed by a sample-barcoded 5' primer and a J-beta primer mix, a second PCR proceeded for about 6 to 11 cycles. TCRdb re-analysed the 5' RACE reads in MiXCR, keeping a single row per CDR3 protein. Of under 850,000 distinct CDR3 sequences in the sample, roughly 34% are singletons; the top ten hold over 10%. Sequences were obtained from blood. The origin of the receptors is a man aged 18 to 30 in good health.

This chain joins TRBV20-1 and TRBJ2-1, with D perhaps matching TRBD1 (5 bases). Trimming stripped 0 bases from V and 10 bases from J, with 19 bases between. Germline V gene sequence: CDR1 DFQATT, CDR2 SNEGSKA (reference sequence). There are 15 residues in the CDR3. The CDR3 sequence is CSARDPIGRVREQFF. The CDR3 nucleotides are TGCAGTGCTAGAGATCCTATCGGCAGGGTGAGGGAGCAGTTCTTC.

This clonotype was seen a handful of times. This sequence joins TRBV20-1 and TRBJ2-3, with 7 bases that match TRBD1. This CDR3 spans 13 amino acids. CDR1 is DFQATT and CDR2 is SNEGSKA in the germline V gene (reference sequence). Trimming cost V 6 bases and J 0 bases; bases outside gene matches: 3. The chain's CDR3 is CSASQGSTDTQYF. CDR3 DNA: TGCAGTGCCTCACAGGGGAGCACAGATACGCAGTATTTT.

This clonotype was observed at least ten times. For the CDR3, the DNA is TGTGCCAGCAGTGAATTTAGGTCTCACTACAATGAGCAGTTCTTC. Amino acid sequence: CASSEFRSHYNEQFF. The chain has TRBV25-1 and TRBJ2-1; no clear D. This CDR3 has 15 amino acids. V dropped 1 base and J dropped 3 bases, with 10 bases sitting between them. The germline V gene has CDR1 MGHDK and CDR2 SYGVNS. Together with reference TRBV25-1 and TRBJ2-1, the CDR3 gives the full variable domain: EADIYQTPRYLVIGTGKKITLECSQTMGHDKMYWYQQDPGMELHLIHYSYGVNSTEKGDLSSESTVSRIRTEHFPLTLESARPSHTSQYLCASSEFRSHYNEQFFGPGTRLTVL.

This clonotype came up once. The chain recombines TRBV10-2 with TRBJ2-7; D is perhaps TRBD1 or TRBD2 (5 bases each). Trimming took off 5 bases at V and 0 bases at J, with 8 bases between the two ends. This CDR3 is built from 13 residues. Looked up from germline, CDR1 is WSHSY and CDR2 is SAAADI. The CDR3 coding sequence is TGCGCCAGCAGTTGGGACCCCTCCTACGAGCAGTACTTC. Translated, it gives CASSWDPSYEQYF.

Details on this clonotype: The junction shows a germline mismatch at one end, possibly a read error. The chain's CDR3 is CASSQARPSWKEAQYF. The CDR3 DNA reads as TGCGCCAGCAGCCAAGCCCGGCCCAGCTGGAAAGAGGCCCAGTACTTC. The rearrangement uses TRBV4-1 and TRBJ2-5, with D unresolved. This CDR3 is 16 amino acids long. CDR1 MGHRA and CDR2 YSYEKL come from the germline V gene.